This T cell receptor (beta chain) was identified during a study of T cell changes during pregnancy in multiple sclerosis. This clone has just a few counts. Data came from immunoSEQ multiplex PCR; TCRdb stores just in-frame clones and leaves some out. The sample yields about 21,000 clones, around 88% seen once. CDR1 is SEHNR, CDR2 FQNEAQ, per germline (reference sequence). Unmatched junction bases numbered 4, after V lost 1 base and J lost 7 bases. This CDR3 is built from 15 residues. The sample consisted of CD4+ T cells from peripheral blood mononuclear cells, taken in the first trimester of pregnancy. This sequence joins TRBV7-9 and TRBJ1-6, with 7 bases that match TRBD1. The clonotype comes from a female donor in good health, enrolled as a control in a pregnancy study. The CDR3 DNA is TGTGCCAGCAGCTTAGAGTCAGGGGGAAATTCACCCCTCCACTTT. Residues: CASSLESGGNSPLHF.